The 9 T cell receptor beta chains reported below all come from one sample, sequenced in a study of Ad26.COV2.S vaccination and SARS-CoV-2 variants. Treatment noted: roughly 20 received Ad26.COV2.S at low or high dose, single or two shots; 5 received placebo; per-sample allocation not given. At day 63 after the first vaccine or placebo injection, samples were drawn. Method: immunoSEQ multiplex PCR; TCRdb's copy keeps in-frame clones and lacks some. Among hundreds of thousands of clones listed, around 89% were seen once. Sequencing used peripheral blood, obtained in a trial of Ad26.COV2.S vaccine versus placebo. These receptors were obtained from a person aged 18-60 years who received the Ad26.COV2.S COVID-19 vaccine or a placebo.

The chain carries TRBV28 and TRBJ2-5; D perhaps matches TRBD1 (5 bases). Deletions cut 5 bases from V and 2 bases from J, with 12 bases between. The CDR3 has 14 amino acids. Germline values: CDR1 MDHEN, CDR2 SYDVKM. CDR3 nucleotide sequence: TGTGCCAGCAGTCGGACAAGAGAACAAGAGACCCAGTACTTC. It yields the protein CASSRTREQETQYF. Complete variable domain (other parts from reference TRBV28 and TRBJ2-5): DVKVTQSSRYLVKRTGEKVFLECVQDMDHENMFWYRQDPGLGLRLIYFSYDVKMKEKGDIPEGYSVSREKKERFSLILESASTNQTSMYLCASSRTREQETQYFGPGTRLLVL.

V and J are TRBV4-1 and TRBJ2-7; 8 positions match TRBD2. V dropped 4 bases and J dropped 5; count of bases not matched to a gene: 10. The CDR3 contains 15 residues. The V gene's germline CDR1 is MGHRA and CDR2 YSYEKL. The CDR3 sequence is CASSPGGGPRHEQYF. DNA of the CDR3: TGCGCCAGCAGCCCCGGGGGGGGGCCCCGACACGAGCAGTACTTC.

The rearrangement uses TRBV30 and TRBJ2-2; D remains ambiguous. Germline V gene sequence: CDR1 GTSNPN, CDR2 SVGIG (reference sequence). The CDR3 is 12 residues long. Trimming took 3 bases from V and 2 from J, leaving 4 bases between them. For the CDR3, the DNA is TGTGCCTGGAGGCTCAACACCGGGGAGCTGTTTTTT. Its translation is CAWRLNTGELFF.

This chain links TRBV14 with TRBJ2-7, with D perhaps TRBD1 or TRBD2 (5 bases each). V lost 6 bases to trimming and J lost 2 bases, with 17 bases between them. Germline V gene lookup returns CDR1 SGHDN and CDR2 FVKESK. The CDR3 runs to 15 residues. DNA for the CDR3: TGTGCCAGCAGGGGAGCCTTACAGGTCCCCTACGAGCAGTACTTC. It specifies CASRGALQVPYEQYF.

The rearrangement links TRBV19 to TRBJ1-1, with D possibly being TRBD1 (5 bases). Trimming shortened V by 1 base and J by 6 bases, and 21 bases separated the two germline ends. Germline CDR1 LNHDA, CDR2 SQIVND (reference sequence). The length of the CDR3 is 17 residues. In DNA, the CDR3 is TGTGCCAGTAGTATAGTTGCCCAGGGTAGGGGCTACGCTGAAGCTTTCTTT. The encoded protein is CASSIVAQGRGYAEAFF.

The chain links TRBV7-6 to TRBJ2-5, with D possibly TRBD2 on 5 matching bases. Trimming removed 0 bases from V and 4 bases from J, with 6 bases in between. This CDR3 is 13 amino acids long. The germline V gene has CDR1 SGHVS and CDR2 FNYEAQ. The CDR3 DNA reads TGTGCCAGCAGCTTAGCGGCGGGAGAGACCCAGTACTTC. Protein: CASSLAAGETQYF.

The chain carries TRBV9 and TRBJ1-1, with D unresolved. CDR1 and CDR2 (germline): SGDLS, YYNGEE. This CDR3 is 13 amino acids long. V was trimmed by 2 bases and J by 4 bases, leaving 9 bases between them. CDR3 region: CASSVDGVTEAFF. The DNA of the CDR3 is TGTGCCAGCAGCGTTGACGGGGTCACTGAAGCTTTCTTT. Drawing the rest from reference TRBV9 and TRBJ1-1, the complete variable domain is DSGVTQTPKHLITATGQRVTLRCSPRSGDLSVYWYQQSLDQGLQFLIQYYNGEERAKGNILERFSAQQFPDLHSELNLSSLELGDSALYFCASSVDGVTEAFFGQGTRLTVV.

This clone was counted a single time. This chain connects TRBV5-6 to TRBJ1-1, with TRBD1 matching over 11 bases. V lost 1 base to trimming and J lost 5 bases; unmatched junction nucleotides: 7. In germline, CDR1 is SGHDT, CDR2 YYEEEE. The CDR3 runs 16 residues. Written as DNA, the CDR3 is TGTGCCAGCAGCTTGATAGGGACAGGGGGAGGGACTGAAGCTTTCTTT. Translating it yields CASSLIGTGGGTEAFF.

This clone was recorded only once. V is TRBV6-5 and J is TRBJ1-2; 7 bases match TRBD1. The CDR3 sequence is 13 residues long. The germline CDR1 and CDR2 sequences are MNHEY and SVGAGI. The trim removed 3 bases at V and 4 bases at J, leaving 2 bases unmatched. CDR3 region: CASSYWDSYGYTF. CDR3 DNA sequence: TGTGCCAGCAGTTATTGGGACAGCTATGGCTACACCTTC.